The 11 T cell receptor beta chains below were found in one sample sequenced in a study of T cells in localized non-small cell lung cancer (dated by TCRdb to 2018 to 2020). The library was generated by the immunoSEQ multiplex PCR assay. The source is immuneACCESS, and TCRdb retained only in-frame sequences with V and J called. Part of the clones is not carried over; for the studies checked, unresolved V genes explain less than half of this, and the remainder is unexplained. Recorded for this sample are more than 1,000 clones; 15% to 20% of them occurred a single time. 16% of the sample is held by the ten biggest clonotypes. Here the sequenced sample was lung tumor tissue, taken before any cancer treatment. The receptors derive from a woman aged 40-69 years with stage II lung adenocarcinoma.

This clone is medium-sized (0.01 to 0.1%) in the sample. The chain has TRBV11-3 and TRBJ2-1, with 11 bases identical to TRBD2. The germline CDR1 and CDR2 sequences are SGHNT and YENEEA. The J segment lost 4 bases and the V segment lost 5 bases, leaving 10 bases of the junction unmatched. The CDR3 consists of 17 residues. CDR3: CASSVQTSGKMYNEQFF. DNA of the CDR3: TGTGCCAGCAGCGTTCAGACTAGCGGGAAAATGTACAATGAGCAGTTCTTC.

This clone showed up just a few times. The V and J genes are TRBV9 and TRBJ1-1; 9 nucleotides align to TRBD1. This CDR3 has 18 amino acids. The V gene's germline CDR1 is SGDLS and CDR2 YYNGEE. After removal of 4 bases from V and 4 bases from J, the junction contained 17 bases not matched to a gene. The CDR3 DNA follows: TGTGCCAGCAGCCCAGCCGGGACAGGGTGGTTCCTAACCACTGAAGCTTTCTTT. It encodes CASSPAGTGWFLTTEAFF.

This rearrangement joins TRBV25-1 to TRBJ2-3; no definite D call. The CDR3 is made up of 14 amino acids. CDR1 and CDR2 from the germline V gene are MGHDK and SYGVNS. V was pared by 6 bases and J by 1 base, with 11 bases between. The CDR3 DNA is TGTGCCAGCAGCAGACAAGGAGGCACAGATACGCAGTATTTT. It is translated as CASSRQGGTDTQYF.

This clone was found a few times. The J gene is TRBJ2-1, the V gene TRBV28, with 11 bases lining up with TRBD2. V was clipped by 4 bases and J by 3 bases; unmatched bases: 5. Germline V lookup: CDR1 MDHEN, CDR2 SYDVKM. CDR3 length equals 16 residues. CDR3 region: CASSSSGTSGYNEQFF. In DNA, the CDR3 is TGTGCCAGCAGTTCCAGCGGGACTAGCGGCTACAATGAGCAGTTCTTC.

The chain combines TRBV11-3 with TRBJ1-1; 12 positions agree with TRBD1. Trimming removed 6 bases from V and 3 bases from J; junction bases left unmatched: 8. Germline loops: CDR1 SGHNT, CDR2 YENEEA. This CDR3 spans 16 amino acids. The DNA for the CDR3 is TGTGCCAGCAGGATGGGGGACAGGGGGCCATACACTGAAGCTTTCTTT. It specifies CASRMGDRGPYTEAFF.

This clone was picked up a small number of times. The gene calls are TRBV6-7 and TRBJ2-1; unclear D gene. TRBV6-7 is flagged as an ORF with uncertain function. The ends were cut back, 5 bases at V and 10 bases at J, with 9 bases in the middle. The CDR3 covers 11 residues. The CDR3 DNA reads TGTGCCAGCAGTCTGACGGAGGAGCAGTTCTTC. Translation gives CASSLTEEQFF.

This clone is medium-sized. The chain uses TRBV9 and TRBJ2-1, with 14 nucleotides matching TRBD2. V dropped 3 bases and J dropped 7; count of bases not matched to a gene: 12. The length of the CDR3 is 18 residues. Looked up from germline, CDR1 is SGDLS and CDR2 is YYNGEE. The CDR3 nucleotides are TGTGCCAGCAGCGAGACTGCCGGGACTAGCGGGAGTGGGAATGAGCAGTTCTTC. Translated: CASSETAGTSGSGNEQFF.

Only a few counts were recorded for this clone. The chain links TRBV10-3 to TRBJ1-1; D unresolved. CDR1 is ENHRY, CDR2 SYGVKD, per germline. The CDR3 contains 15 residues. V was pared by 1 base and J by 0 bases, with 9 bases between. This CDR3 reads CAISEFTPLNTEAFF. The CDR3 DNA follows: TGTGCCATCAGTGAGTTCACCCCCCTGAACACTGAAGCTTTCTTT.

In its sample, this clone ranks as large (0.1 to 1%). The chain employs TRBV12-5 and TRBJ1-1, with TRBD1 as a possible D gene (6 bases). The germline gives CDR1 LGHNT, CDR2 FRNRAP. The CDR3 length is 15 residues. CDR3 in DNA: TGTGCCAGCAACCACAGGGTCGCGGGGCGGACTGAAGCTTTCTTT. This sequence encodes CASNHRVAGRTEAFF.

By share, this clone counts as medium-sized. The CDR3 loop is CASSLGGGFTDTQYF. The CDR3 nucleotides are TGTGCCAGCAGCTTGGGCGGGGGGTTCACGGATACGCAGTATTTT. The chain joins TRBV11-3 to TRBJ2-3; TRBD2 aligns across 8 bases. Germline loops: CDR1 SGHNT, CDR2 YENEEA. The CDR3 sequence is 15 residues long. J lost 6 bases, V lost 3 bases, and 8 bases had no gene match.

This clone is labeled large (0.1 to 1%). The chain has TRBV5-1 and TRBJ2-1, with D unresolved. Germline V gives CDR1 SGHRS, CDR2 YFSETQ. The CDR3 length is 15 residues. The germline V and J ends were trimmed by 0 bases and 0 bases, with 7 bases remaining between them. CDR3 DNA: TGCGCCAGCAGCTTGGTTCCGGACTCCTACAATGAGCAGTTCTTC. Translation gives CASSLVPDSYNEQFF.